Included here is one T cell receptor (beta chain) sequence, with context. Its antigen has not been determined. No base qualities exist here, and no much larger clone lies one base off it. The data derive from a study of PD-1 blockade in classical Hodgkin lymphoma (dated by TCRdb to 2020 to 2021). Background on the whole study: Nivolumab dosing was 3 mg/kg intravenously every 2 weeks, continuing until either disease progression or unacceptable toxicity. A peripheral blood immune signature of response to PD-1 blockade in classical Hodgkin lymphoma was defined using TCR beta sequencing and CyTOF. Overall results and qualifications from the work: CD4+ but not CD8+ TCR diversity rose significantly by C4D1 (p=0.0027 vs p=0.16), most apparent in complete responders (p=0.02). Trial patients achieving complete response had baseline diversity similar to newly diagnosed patients, whereas partial responders and progressors had significantly lower diversity. Baseline TCR diversity was reported as lower in newly diagnosed patients than in healthy donors, and lower still in relapsed/refractory patients. Diversity was lower in patients who began nivolumab less than 1 year after ASCT, so these patients were left out of later analyses to avoid confounding by immune reconstitution. Only a single clinical trial cohort was studied, and what caused the repertoire differences, possibly disease activity or prior therapy, remained undefined.

The meaning of the sample's time point label: cycle 4 day 1 (C4D1), after about 6 weeks of nivolumab. Relapse after autologous stem cell transplantation had occurred in all trial patients, and cohorts A, B and C were distinguished by prior brentuximab vedotin exposure. The trial cohort comprised some 60 patients with relapsed/refractory classical Hodgkin lymphoma whose best overall responses were complete response, partial response or progressive disease. Trial patients were treated with single-agent nivolumab in the multi-cohort phase II CheckMate 205 trial. An independent review committee assessed best overall response by applying the 2007 International Working Group response criteria. Trial PBMCs were collected just before the start of nivolumab (C1D1) and during therapy at cycle 2 day 1 and cycle 4 day 1. Peripheral blood was collected in 8 mL Vacutainer Cell Preparation Tubes, from which PBMCs were isolated by centrifugation and then cryopreserved.

The V end loses 1 base and the J end loses 3 bases, and a stretch of 4 bases separates them. For CDR1 and CDR2, the germline V gene lists SGHVS and FQNEAQ. The CDR3 contains 12 residues, cysteine and phenylalanine counted. The entry retains the CDR3 DNA only, 36 bases that are in frame from base 1. The Qiagen DNeasy kit was used to extract genomic DNA both from unsorted PBMCs and from the negatively selected CD4+ and CD8+ fractions. Amplification of TCR beta CDR3 regions was done by immunoSEQ multiplex PCR with primers that anneal to V and J segments. Amplification bias was minimized using a synthetic immune receptor repertoire, and residual bias was removed computationally after sequencing. From the authors' description of their analysis: Repertoire diversity was quantified as the Shannon entropy index using custom Python scripts. Unsorted, CD4+ and CD8+ repertoires were analyzed separately, except in combined analyses where CD4+ and CD8+ sequences were merged in silico. Clonal expansion was defined as at least a 2-fold frequency increase after treatment relative to C1D1, with a pseudocount of 0.5 for undetected baseline clones. Singleton clones were defined as clones with 0 or 1 copy at C1D1, and non-singleton clones were defined as clones with 2 or more copies. Clones expanded in unsorted samples were labelled as CD4+, CD8+ or unknown by matching protein sequences in sorted samples from the same patient. Wilcoxon tests were applied to paired samples to test diversity changes from C1D1 to C4D1. TCRdb provides this immuneACCESS table in a form limited to in-frame rearrangements. Some clones are lacking; in checked studies, under half of them reflect an unresolved V gene, and why the rest are absent is not known. V and J calls plus clone size are reproduced from that table; the DNA served to infer D and trimming. In this sample the table shows roughly 100,000 clones, roughly 73% of which occur a single time. Approximately 9% of the sample comes from the top ten.

Specimen: peripheral blood mononuclear cells (PBMCs), collected before the fourth cycle of nivolumab. The receptor comes from a human donor with classical Hodgkin lymphoma. The sequence joins TRBV7-8 to TRBJ2-7; no confident D gene assignment can be made. The CDR3 amino acid sequence is: CASSLVGYEQYF. The bases are TGTGCCAGCAGCTTAGTCGGCTACGAGCAGTACTTC.